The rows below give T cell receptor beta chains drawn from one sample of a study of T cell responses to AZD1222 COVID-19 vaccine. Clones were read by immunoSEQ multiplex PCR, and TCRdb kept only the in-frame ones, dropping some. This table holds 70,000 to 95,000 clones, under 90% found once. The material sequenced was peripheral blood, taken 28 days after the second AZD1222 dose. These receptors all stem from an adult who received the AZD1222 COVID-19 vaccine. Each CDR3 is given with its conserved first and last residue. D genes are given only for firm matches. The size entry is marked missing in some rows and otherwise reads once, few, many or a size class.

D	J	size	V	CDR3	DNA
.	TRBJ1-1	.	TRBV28	CASSFPDRTNTEAFF	TGTGCCAGCAGTTTCCCTGACAGAACGAACACTGAAGCTTTCTTT
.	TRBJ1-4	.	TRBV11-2	CASSPRSWINEKLFF	TGTGCCAGCAGCCCTAGGTCCTGGATAAACGAAAAACTGTTTTTT
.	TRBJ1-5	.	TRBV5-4	CASSRDGVLGNQPQHF	TGTGCCAGCAGCCGGGATGGAGTTTTGGGGAATCAGCCCCAGCATTTT
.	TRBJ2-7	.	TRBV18	CASSPKGMGTYEQYF	TGTGCCAGCTCACCAAAAGGAATGGGCACCTACGAGCAGTACTTC
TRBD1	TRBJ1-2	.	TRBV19	CASSPRDRVGYTF	TGTGCCAGTAGTCCTAGGGACAGGGTTGGCTACACCTTC
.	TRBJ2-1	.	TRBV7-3	CASSLGGTSYNEQFF	TGTGCCAGCAGCTTAGGGGGCACGTCCTACAATGAGCAGTTCTTC
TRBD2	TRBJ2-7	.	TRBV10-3	CATSVNSGPSYEQYF	TGTGCCACCTCCGTTAATAGCGGGCCCTCCTACGAGCAGTACTTC
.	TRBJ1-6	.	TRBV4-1	CASSQDSSSWQENSPLHF	TGCGCCAGCAGCCAAGATTCATCTTCCTGGCAGGAAAATTCACCCCTCCACTTT
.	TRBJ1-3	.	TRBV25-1	CASSDRLSGNTIYF	TGTGCCAGCAGTGACAGACTCTCTGGAAACACCATATATTTT
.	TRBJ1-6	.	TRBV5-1	CASSRDDYNSPLHF	TGCGCCAGCAGCCGGGACGACTATAATTCACCCCTCCACTTT
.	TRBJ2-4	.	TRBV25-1	CASSESLAESLAKNIQYF	TGTGCCAGCAGTGAATCGCTGGCCGAGAGCCTAGCCAAAAACATTCAGTACTTC
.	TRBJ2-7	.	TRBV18	CASSSRGAQGPYEQYF	TGTGCCAGCTCCTCCCGGGGGGCACAAGGGCCCTACGAGCAGTACTTC
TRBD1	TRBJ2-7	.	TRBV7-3	CASSFDRDYEQYF	TGTGCCAGCAGCTTTGACAGGGACTACGAGCAGTACTTC
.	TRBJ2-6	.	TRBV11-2	CASSPRGSSGANVLTF	TGTGCCAGCAGCCCCCGAGGGAGCTCTGGGGCCAACGTCCTGACTTTC
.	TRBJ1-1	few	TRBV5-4	CASRSTRWREAEAFF	TGTGCCAGCAGATCCACCCGGTGGAGGGAGGCTGAAGCTTTCTTT
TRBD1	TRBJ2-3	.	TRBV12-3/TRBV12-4	CASLGTGTDTQYF	TGTGCCAGCCTTGGGACAGGGACAGATACGCAGTATTTT
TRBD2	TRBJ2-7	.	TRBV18	CASSPGTSAYEQYF	TGTGCCAGCTCACCTGGGACTAGCGCCTACGAGCAGTACTTC
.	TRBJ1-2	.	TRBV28	CASSFVTESYGYTF	TGTGCCAGCAGTTTTGTCACTGAAAGCTATGGCTACACCTTC
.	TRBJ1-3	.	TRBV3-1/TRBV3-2	CASSFSGITGVSGNTIYF	TGTGCCAGCAGCTTCTCCGGAATTACAGGTGTCTCTGGAAACACCATATATTTT
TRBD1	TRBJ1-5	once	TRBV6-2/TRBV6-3	CASSYGQGVNQPQHF	TGTGCCAGCAGTTACGGGCAGGGGGTGAATCAGCCCCAGCATTTT
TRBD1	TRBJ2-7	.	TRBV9	CASSPRDRGFYEQYF	TGTGCCAGCAGCCCCCGGGACAGGGGTTTCTACGAGCAGTACTTC
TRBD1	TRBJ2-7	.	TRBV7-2	CASSKDRANSYEQYF	TGTGCCAGCAGCAAGGACAGGGCGAACTCCTACGAGCAGTACTTC
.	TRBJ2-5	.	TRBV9	CASSVGSGYETQYF	TGTGCCAGCAGCGTAGGGTCGGGGTACGAGACCCAGTACTTC
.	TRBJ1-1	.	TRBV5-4	CASSFGSEAFF	TGTGCCAGCAGCTTCGGGTCTGAAGCTTTCTTT
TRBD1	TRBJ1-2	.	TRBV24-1	CATSDPTGGDGYTF	TGTGCCACCAGTGATCCTACAGGGGGCGATGGCTACACCTTC
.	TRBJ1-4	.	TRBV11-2	CASSLEGTGEKLFF	TGTGCCAGCAGCTTAGAGGGGACTGGGGAAAAACTGTTTTTT
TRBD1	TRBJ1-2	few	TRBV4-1	CASSQGGGQGKSSGYTF	TGCGCCAGCAGCCAAGGGGGGGGACAGGGGAAGTCGAGTGGCTACACCTTC
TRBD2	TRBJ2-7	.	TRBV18	CASSPNDNSGGYEQYF	TGTGCCAGCTCACCCAATGATAATAGCGGGGGCTACGAGCAGTACTTC
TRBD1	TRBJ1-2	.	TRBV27	CASSFLSAGRGHGYTF	TGTGCCAGCAGTTTCTTATCGGCGGGGAGGGGGCATGGCTACACCTTC
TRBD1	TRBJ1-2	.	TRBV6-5	CASSYRRTGTYGYTF	TGTGCCAGCAGTTACCGGCGGACAGGCACCTATGGCTACACCTTC
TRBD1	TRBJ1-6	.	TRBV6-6	CASSYSHGQGNSPLHF	TGTGCCAGCAGTTACTCCCACGGACAGGGCAATTCACCCCTCCACTTT
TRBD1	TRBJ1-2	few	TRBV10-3	CAISESRGQGLPGYTF	TGTGCCATCAGTGAGTCGAGGGGACAGGGCCTACCGGGCTACACCTTC
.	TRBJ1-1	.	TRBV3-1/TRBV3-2	CASSQEGYTEAFF	TGTGCCAGCAGCCAAGAGGGGTACACTGAAGCTTTCTTT
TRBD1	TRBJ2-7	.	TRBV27	CASIGTGEFGQYF	TGTGCCAGCATCGGGACAGGGGAATTTGGGCAGTACTTC
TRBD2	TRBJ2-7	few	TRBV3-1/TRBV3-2	CASSPSVGTSGLYEQYF	TGTGCCAGCAGCCCCAGCGTCGGGACTAGCGGCCTCTACGAGCAGTACTTC
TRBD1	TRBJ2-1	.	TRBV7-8	CASSLVRTGKFNEQFF	TGTGCCAGCAGCTTAGTTAGGACAGGGAAGTTCAATGAGCAGTTCTTC
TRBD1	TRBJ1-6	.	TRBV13	CASSPRTGGFNSPLHF	TGTGCCAGCAGCCCCCGGACAGGGGGGTTCAATTCACCCCTCCACTTT
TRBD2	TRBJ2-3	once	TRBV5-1	CASSRAGPSTDTQYF	TGCGCCAGCAGCCGAGCGGGGCCTAGCACAGATACGCAGTATTTT
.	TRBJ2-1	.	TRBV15	CATSRDSGRKEFF	TGTGCCACCAGCAGAGATTCCGGCAGGAAGGAGTTCTTC
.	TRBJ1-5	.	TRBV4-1	CASSQDGSRGQPQHF	TGCGCCAGCAGCCAAGATGGAAGTAGAGGTCAGCCCCAGCATTTT
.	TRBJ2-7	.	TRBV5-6	CASSLPNYEQYF	TGTGCCAGCAGCCTCCCTAATTACGAGCAGTACTTC
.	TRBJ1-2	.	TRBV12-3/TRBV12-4	CASSPDIIYGYTF	TGTGCCAGCAGCCCTGACATAATCTATGGCTACACCTTC
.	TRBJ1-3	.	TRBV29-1	CSVQGKSSGNTIYF	TGCAGCGTTCAGGGCAAAAGCTCTGGAAACACCATATATTTT
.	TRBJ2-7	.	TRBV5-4	CASSLVGASYEQYF	TGTGCCAGCAGCTTGGTAGGGGCCTCCTACGAGCAGTACTTC
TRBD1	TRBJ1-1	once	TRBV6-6	CASSPDREGVGTEAFF	TGTGCCAGCAGTCCCGACAGGGAGGGCGTTGGGACTGAAGCTTTCTTT
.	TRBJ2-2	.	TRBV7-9	CASSLAGSGELFF	TGTGCCAGCAGCTTAGCAGGGTCCGGGGAGCTGTTTTTT
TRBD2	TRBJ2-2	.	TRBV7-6	CASSSSGGLNTGELFF	TGTGCCAGCAGCTCCAGCGGGGGCCTTAACACCGGGGAGCTGTTTTTT
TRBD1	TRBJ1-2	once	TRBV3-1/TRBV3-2	CASSPGTGDGYTF	TGTGCCAGCAGCCCCGGGACAGGGGATGGCTACACCTTC
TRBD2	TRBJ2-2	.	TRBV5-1	CASSWRGSGDTGELFF	TGCGCCAGCAGTTGGCGGGGTAGCGGGGACACCGGGGAGCTGTTTTTT
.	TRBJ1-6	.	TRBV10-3	CAISEGQIPYNSPLHF	TGTGCCATCAGTGAAGGACAGATCCCCTATAATTCACCCCTCCACTTT
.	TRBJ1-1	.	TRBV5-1	CASSLAPDLNTEAFF	TGCGCCAGCAGCTTGGCCCCGGATCTGAACACTGAAGCTTTCTTT
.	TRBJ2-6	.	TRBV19	CASSPRRGSRANVLTF	TGTGCCAGTAGTCCGCGACGCGGTAGTCGGGCCAACGTCCTGACTTTC
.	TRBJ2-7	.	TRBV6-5	CASSYSEGREDDEQYF	TGTGCCAGCAGTTACTCGGAGGGCAGGGAGGACGACGAGCAGTACTTC